The 7 T cell receptor beta chains in this list originate from one sample, sequenced in a study of blood T cell repertoires in COVID-19. Here immunoSEQ multiplex PCR was the method, and the copy in TCRdb shows in-frame clones only, minus some. The data show 200,000 or so clones, with 70% to 85% seen just once and approximately 13% held by the top ten. The sample comprised peripheral blood. The receptors were sampled from a human donor in a cohort sampled during active COVID-19.

The genes are TRBV5-4 and TRBJ2-3; 12 positions match TRBD2. The CDR3 has 16 amino acids. CDR1 is SGHNT and CDR2 is YYREEE in the germline V gene (reference sequence). J lost 1 base, V lost 4 bases, and 4 bases had no gene match. For the CDR3, the DNA is TGTGCCAGCAGCGTTGGACTAGCGGGGCGCACAGATACGCAGTATTTT. This sequence encodes CASSVGLAGRTDTQYF. Based on the CDR3 plus reference TRBV5-4 and TRBJ2-3, the full variable domain is ETGVTQSPTHLIKTRGQQVTLRCSSQSGHNTVSWYQQALGQGPQFIFQYYREEENGRGNFPPRFSGLQFPNYSSELNVNALELDDSALYLCASSVGLAGRTDTQYFGPGTRLTVL.

V gene TRBV6-4 combines with J gene TRBJ1-1, with D perhaps TRBD1 (6 bases). The CDR3 consists of 14 residues. Germline lookup yields CDR1 MRHNA and CDR2 SNTAGT. Trimming took 6 bases from V and 5 from J, leaving 16 bases between them. As DNA, the CDR3 is TGTGCCAGCAGGGACAGCTCCCTAGAGACTGAAGCTTTCTTT. As protein: CASRDSSLETEAFF.

This rearrangement joins TRBV7-9 to TRBJ2-7; possibly TRBD2 for D (5 bases). Trimming stripped 2 bases from V and 6 bases from J, with 11 bases between. The germline gives CDR1 SEHNR, CDR2 FQNEAQ (reference sequence). The CDR3 has 13 residues. The CDR3 loop is CASSLNGAAEQYF. CDR3 bases: TGTGCCAGCAGCTTAAATGGAGCGGCCGAGCAGTACTTC.

The chain uses TRBV5-4 and TRBJ2-1, with 7 bases identical to TRBD2. This CDR3 spans 15 amino acids. Germline V gene lookup returns CDR1 SGHNT and CDR2 YYREEE (reference sequence). The J segment lost 8 bases and the V segment lost 0 bases, leaving 8 bases of the junction unmatched. For the CDR3, the DNA is TGTGCCAGCAGCTTGGTAACGGGAGGCCCGGATGAGCAGTTCTTC. Its protein product is CASSLVTGGPDEQFF.

The table lists this clone with a count of one. The chain combines TRBV3-1 (or the pseudogene TRBV3-2) with TRBJ1-1; TRBD1 might be the D (6 bases). The germline CDR1 and CDR2 sequences are LGHDT and YNNKEL (reference sequence). This CDR3 comprises 17 residues. Between the trimmed V and J ends, which lost 2 bases and 4 bases, there was a span of 20 bases. CDR3 loop: CASSQLGGATGGTEAFF. The CDR3 coding sequence is TGTGCCAGCAGCCAACTCGGGGGGGCCACTGGAGGCACTGAAGCTTTCTTT.

The chain carries TRBV3-1 (or the pseudogene TRBV3-2) and TRBJ1-2, with 9 bases fitting TRBD1. CDR3 length: 14 residues. CDR1 is LGHDT and CDR2 is YNNKEL in the germline V gene (reference sequence). Losses at the gene ends were 1 base for V and 7 bases for J; bases not matched to a gene: 4. In DNA, the CDR3 is TGTGCCAGCAGCCAAGGAACAGGGGGCTCTGGCTACACCTTC. Its translation is CASSQGTGGSGYTF.

This clone has a single count. V gene TRBV3-1 (or the pseudogene TRBV3-2) combines with J gene TRBJ2-7; a possible D gene is TRBD1 (5 bases). The CDR3 spans 15 residues. Germline V lookup: CDR1 LGHDT, CDR2 YNNKEL (reference sequence). Trimming left V 4 bases short and J 0 bases short, with 13 bases between. CDR3 sequence reads: CASSLQGTSSYEQYF. For the CDR3, the DNA is TGTGCCAGCAGCCTTCAGGGAACGAGCTCCTACGAGCAGTACTTC.